This T cell receptor beta chain was found in a study of T cell repertoires in cytomegalovirus infection. Study as a whole: Researchers turned to recently identified HLA-C-restricted CMV epitopes as well as well-studied HLA-B-restricted ones. Indications of both CMV infection and matching HLA type were provided by public TCR beta signatures. General observations from the study: Dominating the ex vivo response were HLA-C-restricted CMV-specific TCR beta clonotypes.

Remarks on this clonotype: As yet, its antigen is unknown.

TCRdb analysed the reads with MiXCR anew, one entry per CDR3 protein. The sample shows 300,000 to 400,000 distinct CDR3 sequences, 25% to 30% of them seen only once. The receptor was isolated from a human donor in good health (CMV status not recorded). Some clones in this sample may be carry-over from other donors' samples. This material consisted of cultured PBMCs, taken from culture after CMV antigen stimulation.

CDR3 in amino acids: CASSGGPNTEAFF. CDR3 in DNA: TGTGCCAGCAGTGGTGGTCCGAACACTGAAGCTTTCTTT. The chain uses TRBV27 and TRBJ1-1; D is uncertain. The CDR3 consists of 13 residues. Deletions cut 5 bases from V and 1 base from J, with 8 bases between. Germline V CDR1 and CDR2: MNHEY, SMNVEV (reference sequence).